The entry below describes one TCR beta chain. This sample stems from a study of OX40 agonist ivuxolimab in advanced cancers. Some clones are missing from TCRdb's copy, which holds only in-frame ones; the method was immunoSEQ multiplex PCR. The sample consists of about 80,000 clones, around 92% of them appearing once. The CDR3 totals 18 residues. Germline CDR1 and CDR2: SGHAT and FQNNGV. V lost 5 bases and J lost 1; bases outside the gene matches: 5. V usage is TRBV11-2 and J usage is TRBJ2-1, with 16 bases identical to TRBD2. The source of this sequence is an adult with an advanced solid tumor such as melanoma, head and neck, liver or kidney cancer. The sequencing here drew on CD4+ or CD8+ T cells sorted from blood, taken in a trial of the OX40 agonist ivuxolimab. The CDR3 loop reads CASSGTSGGATSYNEQFF. As DNA, the CDR3 is TGTGCCAGCAGCGGGACTAGCGGGGGGGCCACTTCCTACAATGAGCAGTTCTTC.